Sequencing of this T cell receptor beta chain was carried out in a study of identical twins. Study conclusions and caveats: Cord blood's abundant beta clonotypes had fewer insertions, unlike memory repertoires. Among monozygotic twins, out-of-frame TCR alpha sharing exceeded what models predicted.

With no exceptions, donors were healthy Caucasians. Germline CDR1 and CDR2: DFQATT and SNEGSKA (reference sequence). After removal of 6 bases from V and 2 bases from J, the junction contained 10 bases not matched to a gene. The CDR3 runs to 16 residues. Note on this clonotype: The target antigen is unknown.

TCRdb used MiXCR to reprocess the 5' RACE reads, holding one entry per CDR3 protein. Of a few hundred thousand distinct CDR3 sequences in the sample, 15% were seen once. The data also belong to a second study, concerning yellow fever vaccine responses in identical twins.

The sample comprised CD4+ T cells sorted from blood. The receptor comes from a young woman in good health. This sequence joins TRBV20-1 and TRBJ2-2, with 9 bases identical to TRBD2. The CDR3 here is CSAGLAGAGNTGELFF. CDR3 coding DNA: TGCAGTGCGGGATTAGCGGGAGCGGGAAACACCGGGGAGCTGTTTTTT.